This note documents a single T cell receptor (beta chain) sequence. The antigen it recognizes is unknown. Base quality data are lacking; no much larger clone is found one base away. This sample is part of a study of cytomegalovirus exposure and HLA in healthy donors (TCRdb year 2017). Describing the broader study: An earlier analysis of about 530 of the donors reported 250 to 300 Gb of sequence data and around 120 million unique TCR beta sequences obtained from 180 million or so T cells. The aim of the study was to test whether cataloging public T cell receptors could identify signatures of past pathogen exposure. The T cell repertoires of some 700 subjects were profiled by immunosequencing and related to cytomegalovirus serostatus. An early release that covered more than 550 HLA-typed donors contained around 300 gigabases of sequencing data and 70 million to 100 million unique TCR sequences. In a later genetic analysis, genome-wide SNP genotypes for 398 of the 666 donors were used, and that subset was treated as a discovery cohort. Of the approximately 400 genotyped donors, 65% to 90% were placed in the genetic ancestry cluster associated with self-reported Caucasian donors. All discovery cohort repertoires had been generated using a single sequencing platform. A separate validation cohort of about 110 different subjects was used in addition to the roughly 620-subject first cohort. An earlier analysis of approximately 630 of the donors applied high-throughput TCR beta sequencing to assess whether each TCR beta V gene segment acted as functional or pseudogenic. On average, roughly 200,000 unique TCR beta nucleotide sequences were sequenced per donor among some 430 genotyped donors of the cohort, with roughly 18% of those sequences being non-productive. The study combined high-throughput TCR immunosequencing, statistical association of individual TCRs with disease status, and machine learning to predict cytomegalovirus infection status. Donor age, sex, ethnicity and CMV serostatus were collected together with the repertoire data. Rather than using new phenotypic data, the later analysis identified candidate immune exposures from TCR beta sequences and from how often those sequences occurred across donors. The number of donors typed differed by locus, with roughly 629-640 for A, B, C, DRB1 and DQB1, 522 for DQA1, under 610 for DPA1, and roughly 450 for DPB1. Four or five DR-DQ haplotypes were handled as single units for association and clustering because linkage in the cohort was strong. HLA typing included class I and class II loci at four-digit resolution. In a later analysis, previously published TCR beta repertoires from 500 to 750 donors were re-analyzed and high-resolution HLA genotyping was added so that TCR occurrence patterns could be studied.

In total, around 600 healthy bone marrow donors made up the cohort. At the time of sampling, all cohort members were nominally healthy, though unrecorded immune exposures were likely present. The donor tested CMV seronegative and was one of the 352 seronegative cohort members. A peripheral blood sample was provided by each donor, and peripheral blood mononuclear cells were used for TCR beta sequencing. The Qiagen DNeasy Blood Extraction Kit was used to extract genomic DNA from the blood cell samples. Library preparation used the immunoSEQ multiplex PCR assay. The multiplex PCR relied on a mix of 60 forward primers for TCR Vbeta segments and 13 reverse primers for TCR Jbeta segments. The CDR3 region of rearranged TCR beta genes was amplified from genomic DNA with a multiplex PCR assay. The Illumina HiSeq System was used to sequence the amplified TCR beta libraries as 87-base-pair reads. Per the original workflow: In a later analysis, approximately 74 million unique TCR beta chains were counted across the roughly 700 repertoires, and approximately 9.9 million of these chains were shared by at least two donors. Raw reads were error-corrected and collapsed into unique sequences by a nearest-neighbor algorithm in which closely related sequences were merged to remove PCR and sequencing errors. V, D and J gene segments were assigned by aligning CDR3 sequences to IMGT reference sequences. For a sequence to be retained, a match of at least six nucleotides was required to both a V gene segment and a J gene segment. A rearrangement counted as productive if the CDR3 had no stop codons and remained in frame with V and J, and every other rearrangement counted as non-productive. Following IMGT convention, CDR3 was defined as the stretch from the second conserved V-encoded cysteine to the conserved J-encoded phenylalanine. Sequences without an unambiguous match to a single V gene segment were excluded from the earlier analysis of 500 to 700 of the donors. An earlier analysis of about 600 of the donors called V segments functional above 56.7% productive rearrangements and segregating when the between-donor standard deviation exceeded 5%. A statistical classification framework was built to diagnose cytomegalovirus status from the catalog of TCR beta chain sequences. A later analysis assigned V and J genes by comparing TCR nucleotide sequences with IMGT/GENE-DB human TR gene sequences. Using the TCRdist pipeline, a later analysis assigned CDR3 sequences along with most-parsimonious VDJ recombination scenarios. A later analysis defined each TCR beta chain by its CDR3 amino acid sequence plus V-gene family, and excluded reads lacking a unique V-gene family. As a way to deal with suspected cross-contamination and a sequencing artifact, a later analysis dropped hundreds of nucleotide sequences that were highly shared and had low generation probability. For each public chain, a later analysis derived a clonal expansion index from normalized ranks of inferred template counts within each repertoire. A later analysis computed generation probabilities with a VDJ recombination model fitted to out-of-frame rearrangements, and checked the results against IGoR. In a later analysis, TCR-TCR, TCR-HLA and TCR-CMV co-occurrence was scored with hypergeometric tests, and a repertoire-size bias correction was applied to TCR pairs. In a later analysis, false discovery rates were estimated by permuting HLA or CMV assignments 20 times. In a later analysis, co-occurring TCRs were grouped using DBSCAN, and TCRdist sequence similarity was added for clustering within HLA-allele-positive subsets. Repertoires with fewer than 30,000 or more than 120,000 public chains, plus five repertoires with anomalous nucleotide sharing, were excluded from co-occurrence clustering. The clones in this table, taken by TCRdb from immuneACCESS, are in-frame only. Not every clone is retained; where verified, under half of the shortfall comes from an unresolved V gene, and the cause of the rest is unknown. Clone size and V and J calls were adopted from that table, with D and trimming inferred from the DNA. The sample table lists about 180,000 clones, around three quarters of them with a count of one. The ten biggest clones cover 5% to 7% of the sample.

CDR1 SGHRS and CDR2 YFSETQ were looked up in the germline V gene. The CDR3 starts with the cysteine, ends with the phenylalanine, and has 12 residues. This entry keeps only the CDR3 DNA: 36 bases, framed from base 1. Between the V and J ends, shortened by 4 bases and 2 bases respectively, the junction contains 6 bases. What the authors observed across the whole study: Immune exposure information for the cohort was limited to CMV serostatus. A cluster of highly shared sequence variants was judged likely to represent a technical artifact of the sequencing pipeline. The classifier was reported to diagnose cytomegalovirus status with high specificity and sensitivity in both the original and validation cohorts. In a later analysis, HLA-associated TCR beta chains showed more clonal expansion and lower generation probabilities than non-associated chains that were equally common. Correlated functional status among segregating V segments might be attributable to linkage disequilibrium, but an unknown experimental factor could not be ruled out. Presence/absence analyses assumed roughly uniform sequencing depth across donors, an assumption that may not hold. Because HLA typing was missing for some donors at each locus, association tests included only the typed subset. In a later genetic analysis, a missense DCLRE1C variant was associated with V-gene and J-gene trimming of TCR beta chains, and the association was replicated in an independent cohort. In a later genetic analysis, fewer N-insertions in productive TCRs were reported among donors in an Asian-associated ancestry cluster than the approximately 710-donor mean. Only TCR beta chains were sequenced in this cohort, and the absence of alpha or paired-chain data limited detectable features. It was suggested by the authors that the approach could potentially be generalized to other disease states and immunological phenotypes. Broadly in line with IMGT annotations, most TCR beta V segments showed up in productive rearrangements about 87% or about 30% of the time in an earlier analysis of a few hundred of the donors. Some 16 rarely observed V segments, including chromosome 9 orphons, were excluded from the earlier analysis of just under 600 of the donors because counts were too low. In a later analysis, most CMV-associated TCR beta chains were found to appear HLA-restricted, with HLA associations seemingly driven largely by CMV exposure. A later analysis reported that several top co-occurrence clusters appeared linked to parvovirus B19, influenza, CMV and Epstein-Barr virus. Because the 87-base-pair reads could not distinguish some IMGT-functional V segments, including TRBV6-2 and TRBV6-3, those segments were excluded. In a later analysis, TCR association rates were found to vary across HLA loci, with the most associated TCRs seen for DRB1 alleles and the fewest for HLA-C alleles. In a later analysis, about 17,000 TCR beta sequences were associated with specific HLA alleles at a false discovery rate of 0.05. The study gave a list of about 170 TCR beta chains associated with cytomegalovirus. Most TCR sequences were observed very rarely across donors, whereas some public TCRs were present in many individuals. When HLA alleles, especially DR and DQ, strongly co-occurred, TCR associations were difficult to assign to individual alleles. A further reported finding was that TCR beta sequences accurately predicted the HLA-A and HLA-B alleles for most subjects in the first cohort. In vitro tests confirmed that a few of the cytomegalovirus-associated TCR beta chains recognize cytomegalovirus antigens.

Specimen: PBMCs. This clonotype originated in a man in his forties or fifties in good health and CMV-seronegative. The chain links TRBV5-1 with TRBJ1-2; no confident D gene assignment can be made. The DNA sequence is TGCGCCAGCAGCGAGCTGAACTATGGCTACACCTTC. This is translated as CASSELNYGYTF.